This T cell receptor beta chain is drawn from a study of blood T cell repertoires in COVID-19. In the study's own analysis: Nucleated cell counts were estimated from reference gene primer amplification. TCRdb keeps only in-frame clones here, not all; method: immunoSEQ multiplex PCR. The DNA gave D and trimming, while V, J and clone size come from that table. The data hold approximately 330,000 clones, with about nine tenths observed a single time. V lost 3 bases, J lost 6 bases, and 15 bases stayed unmatched. The CDR3 spans 18 residues. CDR1 is SGHDN, CDR2 FVKESK, per germline. The J gene is TRBJ2-1, the V gene TRBV14; 9 positions match TRBD2. The sequence was obtained from a man aged 30 to 39 with COVID-19, enrolled during active disease. The sequencing input was peripheral blood. The CDR3 is CASSHRKGAGGPGNEQFF. The DNA of the CDR3 is TGTGCCAGCAGCCACCGCAAAGGAGCGGGAGGCCCCGGCAATGAGCAGTTCTTC. The full variable domain, completed using reference TRBV14 and TRBJ2-1, is EAGVTQFPSHSVIEKGQTVTLRCDPISGHDNLYWYRRVMGKEIKFLLHFVKESKQDESGMPNNRFLAERTGGTYSTLKVQPAELEDSGVYFCASSHRKGAGGPGNEQFFGPGTRLTVL.